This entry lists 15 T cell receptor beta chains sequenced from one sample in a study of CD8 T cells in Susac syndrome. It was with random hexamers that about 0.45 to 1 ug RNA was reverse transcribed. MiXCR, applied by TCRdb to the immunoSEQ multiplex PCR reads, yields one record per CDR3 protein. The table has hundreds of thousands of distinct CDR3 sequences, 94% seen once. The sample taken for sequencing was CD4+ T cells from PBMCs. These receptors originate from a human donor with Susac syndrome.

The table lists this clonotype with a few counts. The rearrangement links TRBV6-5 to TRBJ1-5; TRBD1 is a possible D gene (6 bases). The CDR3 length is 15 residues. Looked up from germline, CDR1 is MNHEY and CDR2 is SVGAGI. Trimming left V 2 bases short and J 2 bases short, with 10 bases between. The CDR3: CASSYGAGGNQPQHF. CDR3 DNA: TGTGCCAGCAGTTACGGGGCAGGGGGCAATCAGCCCCAGCATTTT.

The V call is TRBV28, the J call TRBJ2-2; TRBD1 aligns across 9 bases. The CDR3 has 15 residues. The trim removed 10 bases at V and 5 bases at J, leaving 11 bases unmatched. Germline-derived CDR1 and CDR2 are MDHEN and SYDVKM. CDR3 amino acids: CANQAQGASTGELFF. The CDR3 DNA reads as TGTGCCAACCAGGCACAGGGGGCAAGTACCGGGGAGCTGTTTTTT.

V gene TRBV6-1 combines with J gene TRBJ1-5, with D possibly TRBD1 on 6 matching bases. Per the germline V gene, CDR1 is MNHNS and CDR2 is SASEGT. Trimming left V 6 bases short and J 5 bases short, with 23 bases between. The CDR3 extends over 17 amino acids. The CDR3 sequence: CASSRGQLPDPDQPQHF. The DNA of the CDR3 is TGTGCCAGCAGCCGCGGACAGCTTCCTGATCCTGATCAGCCCCAGCATTTT.

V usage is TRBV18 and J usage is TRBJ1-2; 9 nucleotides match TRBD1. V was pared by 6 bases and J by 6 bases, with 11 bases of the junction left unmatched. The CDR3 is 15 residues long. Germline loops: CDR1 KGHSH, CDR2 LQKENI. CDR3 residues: CASSREPGQGHGYTF. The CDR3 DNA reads TGTGCCAGCTCGCGGGAACCGGGACAGGGCCATGGCTACACCTTC.

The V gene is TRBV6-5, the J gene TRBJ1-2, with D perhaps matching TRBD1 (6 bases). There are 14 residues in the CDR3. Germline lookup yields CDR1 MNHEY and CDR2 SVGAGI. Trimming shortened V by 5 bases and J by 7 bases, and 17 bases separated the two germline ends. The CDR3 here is CASSRTTGSVGYTF. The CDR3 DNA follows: TGTGCCAGCAGTAGAACCACAGGGTCGGTTGGCTACACCTTC.

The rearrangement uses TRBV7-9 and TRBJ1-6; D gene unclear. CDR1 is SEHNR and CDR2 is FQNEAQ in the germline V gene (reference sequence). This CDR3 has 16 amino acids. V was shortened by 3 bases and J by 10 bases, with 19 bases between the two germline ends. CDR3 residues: CASSFGSPSGNSPLHF. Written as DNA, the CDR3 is TGTGCCAGCAGCTTCGGGAGCCCCTCGGGGAACTCACCCCTCCACTTT.

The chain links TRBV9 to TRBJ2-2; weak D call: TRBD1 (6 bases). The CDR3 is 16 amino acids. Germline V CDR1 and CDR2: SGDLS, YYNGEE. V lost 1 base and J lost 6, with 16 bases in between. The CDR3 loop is CASSVPRATGSGELFF. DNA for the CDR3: TGTGCCAGCAGCGTACCCCGGGCGACAGGTTCCGGGGAGCTGTTTTTT.

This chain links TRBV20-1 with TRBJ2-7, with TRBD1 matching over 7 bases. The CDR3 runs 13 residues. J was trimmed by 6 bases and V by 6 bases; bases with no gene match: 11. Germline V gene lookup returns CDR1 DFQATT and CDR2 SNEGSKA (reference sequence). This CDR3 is CSAVGGATFEQYF. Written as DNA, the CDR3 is TGCAGTGCCGTAGGGGGCGCGACGTTCGAGCAGTACTTC.

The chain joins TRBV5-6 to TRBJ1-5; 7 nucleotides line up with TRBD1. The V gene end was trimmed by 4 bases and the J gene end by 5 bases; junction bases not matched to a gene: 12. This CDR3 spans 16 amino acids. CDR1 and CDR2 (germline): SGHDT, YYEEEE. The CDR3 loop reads CASSNRQGDRDQPQHF. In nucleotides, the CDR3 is TGTGCCAGCAGCAACCGACAGGGCGATAGGGATCAGCCCCAGCATTTT.

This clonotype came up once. CDR3 nucleotides: TGTGCCAGCAGCTCCCTGACTACAGGGATGGACTATGGCTACACCTTC. Its protein product is CASSSLTTGMDYGYTF. This rearrangement joins TRBV7-9 to TRBJ1-2; a weak D match, TRBD1 (6 bases). The CDR3 runs 16 residues. From germline, CDR1 is SEHNR and CDR2 FQNEAQ (reference sequence). Trimming pared 4 bases from V and 3 bases from J, leaving 18 bases between.

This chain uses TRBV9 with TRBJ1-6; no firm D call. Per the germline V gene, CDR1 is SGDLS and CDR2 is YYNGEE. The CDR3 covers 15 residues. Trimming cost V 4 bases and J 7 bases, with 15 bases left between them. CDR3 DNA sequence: TGTGCCAGCAGCCCCGACCCTTCCAGCAATTCACCCCTCCACTTT. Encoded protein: CASSPDPSSNSPLHF.

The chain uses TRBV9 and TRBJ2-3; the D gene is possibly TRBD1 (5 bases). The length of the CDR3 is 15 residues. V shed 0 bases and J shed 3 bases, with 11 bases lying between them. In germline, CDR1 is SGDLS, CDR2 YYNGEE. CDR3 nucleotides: TGTGCCAGCAGCGTAGCTCCAGGGTGGACAGATACGCAGTATTTT. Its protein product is CASSVAPGWTDTQYF.

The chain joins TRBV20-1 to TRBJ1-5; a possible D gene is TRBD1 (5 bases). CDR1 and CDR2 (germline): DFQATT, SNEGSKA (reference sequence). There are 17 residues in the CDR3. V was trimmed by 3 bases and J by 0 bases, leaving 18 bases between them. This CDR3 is CSASRGTGLLSNQPQHF. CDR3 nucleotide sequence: TGCAGTGCTAGCCGGGGAACAGGCCTCCTTAGCAATCAGCCCCAGCATTTT.

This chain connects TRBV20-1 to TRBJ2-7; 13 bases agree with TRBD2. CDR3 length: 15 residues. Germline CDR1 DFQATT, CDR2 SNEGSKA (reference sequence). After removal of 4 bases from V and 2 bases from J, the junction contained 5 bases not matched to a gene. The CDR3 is CSAIWTSGGTYEQYF. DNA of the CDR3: TGCAGTGCTATCTGGACTAGCGGGGGAACCTACGAGCAGTACTTC.

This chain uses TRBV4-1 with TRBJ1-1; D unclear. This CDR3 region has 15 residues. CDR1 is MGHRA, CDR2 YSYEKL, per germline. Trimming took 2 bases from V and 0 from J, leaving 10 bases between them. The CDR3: CASSQTSVMNTEAFF. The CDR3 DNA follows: TGCGCCAGCAGCCAAACCTCCGTCATGAACACTGAAGCTTTCTTT.